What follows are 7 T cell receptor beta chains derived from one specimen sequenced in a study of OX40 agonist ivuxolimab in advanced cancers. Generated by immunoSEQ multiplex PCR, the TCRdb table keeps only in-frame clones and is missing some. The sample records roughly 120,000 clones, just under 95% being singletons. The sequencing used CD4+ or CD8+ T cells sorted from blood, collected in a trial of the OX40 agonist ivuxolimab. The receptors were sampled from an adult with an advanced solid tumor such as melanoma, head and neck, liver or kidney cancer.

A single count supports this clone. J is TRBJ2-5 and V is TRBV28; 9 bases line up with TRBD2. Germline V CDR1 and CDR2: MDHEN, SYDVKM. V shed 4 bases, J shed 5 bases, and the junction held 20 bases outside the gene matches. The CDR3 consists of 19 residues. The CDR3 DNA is TGTGCCAGCAGTTCCCATAGGATAGCGGGAGTGGGCGTACGGGAGACCCAGTACTTC. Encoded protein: CASSSHRIAGVGVRETQYF.

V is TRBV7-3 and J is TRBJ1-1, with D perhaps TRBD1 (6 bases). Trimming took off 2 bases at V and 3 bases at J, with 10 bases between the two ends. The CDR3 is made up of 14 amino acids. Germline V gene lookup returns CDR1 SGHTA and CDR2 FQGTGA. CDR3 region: CASSLGPGDTEAFF. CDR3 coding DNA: TGTGCCAGCAGCTTAGGTCCAGGGGACACTGAAGCTTTCTTT.

CDR3 sequence reads: CASSLGGVEGYTF. CDR3 in DNA: TGTGCCAGCAGTTTAGGTGGGGTGGAAGGCTACACCTTC. The rearrangement joins TRBV6-5 to TRBJ1-2; D is unclear. V was cut by 4 bases and J by 8 bases, with 14 bases left in between. This CDR3 has 13 residues. From germline, CDR1 is MNHEY and CDR2 SVGAGI.

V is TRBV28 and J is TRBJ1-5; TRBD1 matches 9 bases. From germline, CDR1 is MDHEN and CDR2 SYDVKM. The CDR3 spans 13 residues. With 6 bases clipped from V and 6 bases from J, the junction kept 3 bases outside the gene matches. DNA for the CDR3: TGTGCCAGCAGGGGACAGGGCGGTCAGCCCCAGCATTTT. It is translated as CASRGQGGQPQHF.

The CDR3 here is CASSYDSYNEQFF. DNA of the CDR3: TGTGCCAGCAGTTACGACTCCTACAATGAGCAGTTCTTC. The J gene is TRBJ2-1, the V gene TRBV6-5; no firm D call. Between the trimmed V and J ends, which lost 2 bases and 0 bases, there was a span of 2 bases. The CDR3 is 13 amino acids. Germline CDR1 and CDR2: MNHEY and SVGAGI.

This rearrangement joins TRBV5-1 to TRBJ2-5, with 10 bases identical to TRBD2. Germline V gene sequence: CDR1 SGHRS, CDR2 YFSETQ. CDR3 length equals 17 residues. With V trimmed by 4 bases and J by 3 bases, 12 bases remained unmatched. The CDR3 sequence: CASSLYSAGGPEETQYF. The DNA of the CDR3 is TGCGCCAGCAGCCTATACTCAGCGGGAGGGCCAGAAGAGACCCAGTACTTC.

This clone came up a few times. The CDR3 is CASSVATGVETQYF. Written as DNA, the CDR3 is TGTGCCAGCAGCGTAGCTACGGGTGTGGAGACCCAGTACTTC. The J gene is TRBJ2-5, the V gene TRBV9; the D is unclear. V was pared by 0 bases and J by 5 bases, with 11 bases between. Germline CDR1 SGDLS, CDR2 YYNGEE. The CDR3 spans 14 residues.